The 31 T cell receptor beta chains given below trace back to one sample, sequenced in a study of early T cells in non-severe SARS-CoV-2 infection (dated by TCRdb to the early 2020s). Libraries came from 5' RACE. Instrument used: NextSeq 500. Using fastp trimming at Q25 and MiXCR clonotype assembly, TCRdb reanalyzed the public sequencing data and kept in-frame beta chains. Rows with one shared CDR3 protein collapse into an entry with the most common genes and DNA. Within this sample are roughly 81,000 distinct CDR3 sequences, with 5.5% to 7.5% of them counted one time only. The ten largest make up just under 8% of the sample. The sequencing input was whole blood. The receptors originated from an adult who was a healthcare worker with PCR-confirmed SARS-CoV-2 infection or an uninfected control (not recorded which).

This clonotype appeared many times. V is TRBV6-5 and J is TRBJ1-1, with D possibly TRBD1 on 5 matching bases. V was trimmed by 8 bases and J by 6 bases, leaving 16 bases between them. The germline V gene encodes CDR1 MNHEY and CDR2 SVGAGI. This CDR3 contains 13 residues. CDR3 protein: CASQPPGMAEAFF. DNA for the CDR3: TGTGCCAGCCAACCTCCAGGGATGGCTGAAGCTTTCTTT.

This clonotype was detected a few times. The chain combines TRBV28 with TRBJ1-1; TRBD1 is a possible D gene (5 bases). Germline V lookup: CDR1 MDHEN, CDR2 SYDVKM. Trimming shortened V by 8 bases and J by 0 bases, and 16 bases separated the two germline ends. The CDR3 spans 15 residues. The CDR3 spells CASVRTPRMNTEAFF. The CDR3, as DNA: TGTGCCAGCGTTCGGACACCAAGGATGAACACTGAAGCTTTCTTT. Full variable domain (rest looked up from reference TRBV28 and TRBJ1-1): DVKVTQSSRYLVKRTGEKVFLECVQDMDHENMFWYRQDPGLGLRLIYFSYDVKMKEKGDIPEGYSVSREKKERFSLILESASTNQTSMYLCASVRTPRMNTEAFFGQGTRLTVV.

The rearrangement joins TRBV15 to TRBJ2-3, with D possibly matching TRBD1 (6 bases). V gave up 4 bases and J gave up 4 bases, with 15 bases separating them. The CDR3 has 15 residues. Looked up from germline, CDR1 is LNHNV and CDR2 is YYDKDF (reference sequence). CDR3 nucleotide sequence: TGTGCCACCAGCACTCGGACAGAATCGGCAGATACGCAGTATTTT. Translation: CATSTRTESADTQYF.

Ten or more counts support this clonotype. This rearrangement joins TRBV29-1 to TRBJ2-7; 9 nucleotides align to TRBD2. The J segment lost 6 bases and the V segment lost 4 bases, leaving 13 bases of the junction unmatched. The CDR3 spans 15 residues. Germline CDR1 and CDR2: SQVTM and ANQGSEA. The CDR3 spells CSVAASGIEDPEQYF. CDR3 coding DNA: TGCAGCGTTGCGGCTAGCGGGATCGAGGACCCCGAGCAGTACTTC.

This clonotype came up many times. This chain links TRBV20-1 with TRBJ2-7, with D possibly matching TRBD1 (6 bases). Germline assignment: CDR1 DFQATT and CDR2 SNEGSKA (reference sequence). Trimming shortened V by 6 bases and J by 3 bases, and 18 bases separated the two germline ends. The CDR3 consists of 14 residues. The CDR3 region has the DNA TGCAGTGCCAGCGACAGGCCTCTGAACTACGAGCAGTACTTC. Its protein is CSASDRPLNYEQYF.

This clonotype came up a few times. The chain couples TRBV7-6 to TRBJ2-1; 14 positions agree with TRBD2. The CDR3 extends over 16 amino acids. J lost 9 bases, V lost 5 bases, and 9 bases had no gene match. From germline, CDR1 is SGHVS and CDR2 FNYEAQ. As DNA, the CDR3 is TGTGCCAGCAGCCACCGACTAGCGGGGGGGCGGGGTGAGCAGTTCTTC. It is translated as CASSHRLAGGRGEQFF.

The sample holds many counts of this clonotype. The V gene is TRBV18, the J gene TRBJ1-1; D unclear. Between the trimmed V and J ends, which lost 0 bases and 0 bases, there was a span of 11 bases. Germline V gene data show CDR1 as KGHSH and CDR2 as LQKENI. The CDR3 runs 16 residues. CDR3 in amino acids: CASSPPRGGLNTEAFF. The CDR3 DNA follows: TGTGCCAGCTCACCACCCCGGGGAGGACTGAACACTGAAGCTTTCTTT.

This clonotype was observed a handful of times. The chain recombines TRBV5-1 with TRBJ2-1; a weak D match, TRBD1 (6 bases). The germline gives CDR1 SGHRS, CDR2 YFSETQ. V dropped 4 bases and J dropped 8 bases, with 16 bases sitting between them. The CDR3 contains 14 residues. The CDR3 nucleotides read TGCGCCAGCAGCCCCAACAGGGATTTCGATGAGCAGTTCTTC. Its protein is CASSPNRDFDEQFF.

The sample holds a few counts of this clonotype. V gene TRBV5-6 combines with J gene TRBJ1-1; 7 bases line up with TRBD1. The V gene end was trimmed by 0 bases and the J gene end by 9 bases; junction bases not matched to a gene: 5. CDR1 is SGHDT, CDR2 YYEEEE, per germline. The CDR3 is 13 residues long. This CDR3 reads CASSLGDRRKAFF. As DNA, the CDR3 is TGTGCCAGCAGCTTGGGGGACAGACGGAAAGCTTTCTTT.

The rearrangement joins TRBV11-2 to TRBJ2-3; D remains unclear. Germline CDR1 is SGHAT and CDR2 is FQNNGV. The CDR3 extends over 10 amino acids. The ends were cut back, 8 bases at V and 5 bases at J, with 5 bases in the middle. The CDR3 loop reads CASGVDTQYF. In DNA form, the CDR3 reads TGTGCCAGCGGCGTAGATACGCAGTATTTT.

At least ten counts were recorded for this clonotype. V usage is TRBV6-6 and J usage is TRBJ2-4, with D unresolved. The CDR3 covers 15 residues. Trimming shortened V by 7 bases and J by 3 bases, and 16 bases separated the two germline ends. Germline loops: CDR1 MNHNY, CDR2 SVGAGI (reference sequence). In nucleotides, the CDR3 is TGTGCCAGCACCCAAGGGATCTTTGGCAAAAACATTCAGTACTTC. Protein: CASTQGIFGKNIQYF.

Many counts were recorded for this clonotype. The junction shows a germline mismatch at one end, possibly a read error. This chain connects TRBV2 to TRBJ2-1; D is possibly TRBD1 (6 bases). This CDR3 is built from 12 residues. Germline CDR1 is SNHLY and CDR2 is FYNNEI. CDR3 bases: TGTGCCAGCACCAGACAGGACTTCTCCTTGCTCTTC. Encoded protein: CASTRQDFSLLF.

This clonotype was picked up many times. The chain uses TRBV3-1 and TRBJ1-6; tentatively, D is TRBD1 (6 bases). This CDR3 has 14 residues. Trimming removed 4 bases at V and 7 bases at J, with 11 bases between. Germline V gene data show CDR1 as LGHDT and CDR2 as YNNKEL (reference sequence). Written as DNA, the CDR3 is TGTGCCAGCAGCCCTGGGACACCAAATTCACCCCTCCACTTT. The encoded protein is CASSPGTPNSPLHF.

A few counts support this clonotype. V and J are TRBV21-1 and TRBJ2-7; TRBD2 was called by the table and not checked on the DNA. TRBV21-1 is tagged as a pseudogene. CDR3 length: 11 residues. In DNA form, the CDR3 reads TGTGCAGCCTCCCCAGTTCACGAGCAGTACTTC. Translation: CAASPVHEQYF.

The CDR3 loop reads CASGGSRDDTQYF. The CDR3 DNA reads TGTGCCAGCGGGGGATCGAGGGATGATACGCAGTATTTT. The V call is TRBV12-3 or TRBV12-4, the J call TRBJ2-3; D may be TRBD1 or TRBD2 (5 bases each). The V end lost 8 bases, the J end lost 6 bases, and 15 bases lay between the germline ends. This CDR3 contains 13 residues.

This clonotype has ten or more counts. This chain joins TRBV20-1 and TRBJ1-5, with a weak D call TRBD1 (5 bases). The CDR3 loop spans 15 amino acids. Trimming took off 0 bases at V and 0 bases at J, with 9 bases between the two ends. The germline CDR1 and CDR2 sequences are DFQATT and SNEGSKA (reference sequence). CDR3: CSAREWGSSNQPQHF. The CDR3 DNA sequence: TGCAGTGCTAGAGAATGGGGGTCTAGCAATCAGCCCCAGCATTTT.

This clonotype was observed many times. V is TRBV7-2 and J is TRBJ2-1, with D perhaps TRBD1 or TRBD2 (5 bases each). CDR3 length: 14 amino acids. V was cut by 1 base and J by 6 bases, with 10 bases left in between. The germline V gene has CDR1 SGHTA and CDR2 FQGNSA. The CDR3 bases are TGTGCCAGCAGCTTAGTAGGGGAGCCCAATGAGCAGTTCTTC. It specifies CASSLVGEPNEQFF.

This clonotype showed up just a few times. The CDR3 protein is CSALTLAGDEQYF. CDR3 DNA: TGCAGTGCCCTAACCCTAGCGGGGGACGAGCAGTACTTC. J is TRBJ2-7 and V is TRBV20-1; 10 bases are a match to TRBD2. The V and J ends lost 6 bases and 5 bases, in that order; junction bases with no gene match: 7. The CDR3 is 13 residues long. CDR1 and CDR2 (germline): DFQATT, SNEGSKA (reference sequence).

This clonotype was detected a few times. The chain links TRBV4-2 to TRBJ1-4, with TRBD1 matching 9 bases. The germline CDR1 and CDR2 sequences are LGHNA and YNFKEQ. CDR3 length equals 15 residues. The trim removed 0 bases at V and 8 bases at J, leaving 4 bases unmatched. The CDR3 spells CASSQDEGTGEKLFF. The DNA for the CDR3 is TGTGCCAGCAGCCAAGATGAGGGGACAGGGGAAAAACTGTTTTTT.

This clonotype was seen many times. The genes are TRBV15 and TRBJ2-4; D tentatively fits TRBD1 or TRBD2 (5 bases each). With 3 bases removed from V and 1 base from J, the gap between germline ends came to 13 bases. Looked up from germline, CDR1 is LNHNV and CDR2 is YYDKDF (reference sequence). The CDR3 extends over 16 amino acids. The CDR3 nucleotides read TGTGCCACCAGCAGTGGGGGATCGTATGCCAAAAACATTCAGTACTTC. It yields the protein CATSSGGSYAKNIQYF. The variable domain in full, with the rest retrieved from reference TRBV15 and TRBJ2-4, is DAMVIQNPRYQVTQFGKPVTLSCSQTLNHNVMYWYQQKSSQAPKLLFHYYDKDFNNEADTPDNFQSRRPNTSFCFLDIRSPGLGDTAMYLCATSSGGSYAKNIQYFGAGTRLSVL.

This clonotype was observed many times. The V and J genes are TRBV4-3 and TRBJ2-1, with no clear D. The V and J ends lost 1 base and 5 bases respectively, with 9 bases between them. Germline V gene lookup returns CDR1 LGHNA and CDR2 YSLEER. CDR3 length: 14 amino acids. Written as DNA, the CDR3 is TGCGCCAGCAGCCAAGTAGCCACCCACAATGAGCAGTTCTTC. It translates to CASSQVATHNEQFF.

This clonotype was counted many times. This rearrangement joins TRBV6-2 or TRBV6-3 to TRBJ1-6, with 10 bases identical to TRBD1. The germline CDR1 and CDR2 sequences are MNHEY and SVGEGT. CDR3 length equals 16 residues. V trimming: 8 bases; J trimming: 6 bases; junction bases outside the gene matches: 10. The CDR3 bases are TGTGCCAGCCAATACTACCGGGACAGGGGTAATTCACCCCTCCACTTT. This encodes CASQYYRDRGNSPLHF.

This clonotype has at least ten counts. This chain links TRBV20-1 with TRBJ2-3; 7 bases are shared with TRBD2. CDR1 and CDR2 from the germline V gene are DFQATT and SNEGSKA (reference sequence). V shed 6 bases, J shed 9 bases, and the junction held 9 bases outside the gene matches. The CDR3 covers 12 residues. CDR3 sequence: CSASPGLVTQYF. The CDR3 bases are TGCAGTGCCAGCCCCGGACTAGTCACGCAGTATTTT.

The rearrangement links TRBV18 to TRBJ2-4; D not resolved. The CDR3 runs to 14 residues. Per the germline V gene, CDR1 is KGHSH and CDR2 is LQKENI. The V gene lost 3 bases and the J gene lost 0 bases, with 6 bases spanning the gap. CDR3 residues: CASSPSRAKNIQYF. CDR3 bases: TGTGCCAGCTCACCGTCCAGAGCCAAAAACATTCAGTACTTC.

This sequence joins TRBV12-3 or TRBV12-4 and TRBJ1-1, with TRBD1 identical over 7 bases. The CDR3 spans 14 residues. Trimming took 5 bases from V and 5 from J; bases not matched to a gene: 8. CDR3 sequence: CASSPTGRRTEAFF. In DNA, the CDR3 is TGTGCCAGCAGTCCGACAGGGAGAAGGACTGAAGCTTTCTTT.

This chain joins TRBV20-1 and TRBJ1-3; 10 nucleotides align to TRBD1. V lost 6 bases and J lost 0; bases outside the gene matches: 8. CDR1 is DFQATT, CDR2 SNEGSKA, per germline (reference sequence). The CDR3 contains 16 residues. CDR3 region: CSADDRGRGSGNTIYF. For the CDR3, the DNA is TGCAGTGCGGATGACAGGGGGCGCGGCTCTGGAAACACCATATATTTT.

This clonotype was detected many times. V is TRBV11-2 and J is TRBJ1-6, with D unclear. V lost 2 bases and J 14 bases, leaving 19 bases between the germline ends. The CDR3 is 15 amino acids. Germline assignment: CDR1 SGHAT and CDR2 FQNNGV. The CDR3 nucleotides are TGTGCCAGCAGCTTAAATCGGGGAGTGGATCGGACCCTCCACTTT. Protein product: CASSLNRGVDRTLHF.

V usage is TRBV11-2 and J usage is TRBJ2-2; possibly TRBD2 for D (6 bases). Germline CDR1 is SGHAT and CDR2 is FQNNGV. The CDR3 covers 14 residues. V was cut by 1 base and J by 4 bases, with 7 bases left in between. This CDR3 reads CASSLGGGTGELFF. The CDR3 coding sequence is TGTGCCAGCAGCTTAGGGGGAGGCACCGGGGAGCTGTTTTTT.

This clonotype occurred many times. V and J are TRBV29-1 and TRBJ1-4; D call uncertain. Germline CDR1 reads SQVTM; CDR2 reads ANQGSEA. The CDR3 is 14 residues long. Between the trimmed V and J ends, which lost 2 bases and 3 bases, there was a span of 10 bases. DNA of the CDR3: TGCAGCGTTGAATCGGTTGAGGCTAATGAAAAACTGTTTTTT. It specifies CSVESVEANEKLFF.

The sample holds many counts of this clonotype. This chain uses TRBV6-6 with TRBJ2-7; 12 bases align to TRBD1. V dropped 5 bases and J dropped 5; count of bases not matched to a gene: 10. Germline CDR1 MNHNY, CDR2 SVGAGI (reference sequence). The CDR3 sequence is 16 residues long. CDR3 in DNA: TGTGCCAGCAGTGCACCGGGGACAGGGGGCTTGGACGAGCAGTACTTC. It is translated as CASSAPGTGGLDEQYF.

The table lists this clonotype with many counts. The rearrangement links TRBV4-3 to TRBJ2-3; D unresolved. Germline values: CDR1 LGHNA, CDR2 YSLEER. This CDR3 contains 13 residues. The V end was cut by 0 bases, the J end by 7 bases, with 8 bases between. CDR3 sequence reads: CASSQEVLHTQYF. The DNA for the CDR3 is TGCGCCAGCAGCCAAGAGGTACTGCATACGCAGTATTTT.